Shown below are 7 T cell receptor beta chains from a single sample sequenced in a study of cytomegalovirus exposure and HLA in healthy donors. The PCR ran on 60 Vbeta and 13 Jbeta primers. Using immunoSEQ multiplex PCR, the repertoire was profiled, and TCRdb retains in-frame clones only, with some absent. Among 150,000 or so clones listed, just under 75% were seen once. Sequencing used PBMCs. The source of these receptors is a woman aged 18-29 years in good health and CMV-seronegative.

This clone has only a few counts. The chain employs TRBV14 and TRBJ2-3, with 12 positions matching TRBD2. The CDR3 loop spans 16 amino acids. Germline values: CDR1 SGHDN, CDR2 FVKESK. J was trimmed by 1 base and V by 5 bases; bases with no gene match: 4. The CDR3: CASSKLAGGGTDTQYF. In DNA form, the CDR3 reads TGTGCCAGCAGCAAGCTAGCGGGAGGGGGCACAGATACGCAGTATTTT.

This chain links TRBV28 with TRBJ1-2; TRBD1 matches 10 bases. This CDR3 contains 14 residues. Unmatched junction bases numbered 6, after V lost 5 bases and J lost 6 bases. The germline CDR1 and CDR2 sequences are MDHEN and SYDVKM. The CDR3 coding sequence is TGTGCCAGCAGTGAAGGGACAGGGGTTCATGGCTACACCTTC. Translating it yields CASSEGTGVHGYTF.

The genes are TRBV12-5 and TRBJ1-4; 9 nucleotides agree with TRBD1. Germline-derived CDR1 and CDR2 are LGHNT and FRNRAP. The CDR3 extends over 15 amino acids. V lost 6 bases, J lost 7 bases, and 9 bases stayed unmatched. The CDR3 DNA is TGTGCTAGTGGCGACACCGGGACAGGGACTGAAAAACTGTTTTTT. It translates to CASGDTGTGTEKLFF.

The gene calls are TRBV7-2 and TRBJ1-3; no firm D call. The CDR3 contains 16 residues. Germline CDR1 is SGHTA and CDR2 is FQGNSA. Trimming took 5 bases from V and 2 from J, leaving 16 bases between them. For the CDR3, the DNA is TGTGCCAGCAGCACAGCCCTCGGGATCGCTGGAAACACCATATATTTT. Translation gives CASSTALGIAGNTIYF.

The chain employs TRBV4-3 and TRBJ1-2, with D possibly matching TRBD1 (6 bases). V was trimmed by 0 bases and J by 9 bases, leaving 17 bases between them. The CDR3 is 15 amino acids. The germline V gene has CDR1 LGHNA and CDR2 YSLEER. CDR3 amino acids: CASSQENRVWDRYTF. In nucleotides, the CDR3 is TGCGCCAGCAGCCAAGAAAACAGGGTTTGGGATCGCTACACCTTC.

V is TRBV9 and J is TRBJ1-2, with 7 bases fitting TRBD1. CDR1 SGDLS and CDR2 YYNGEE come from the germline V gene. V shed 3 bases, J shed 0 bases, and the junction held 2 bases outside the gene matches. The CDR3 sequence is 14 residues long. CDR3 sequence (DNA): TGTGCCAGCAGCGGACAGGGAGCTAACTATGGCTACACCTTC. Encoded protein: CASSGQGANYGYTF.

This chain uses TRBV27 with TRBJ2-6; 7 nucleotides agree with TRBD1. The germline CDR1 and CDR2 sequences are MNHEY and SMNVEV (reference sequence). CDR3 length: 14 amino acids. Trimming cost V 5 bases and J 2 bases; bases outside gene matches: 0. Here the CDR3 DNA reads TGTGCCAGCAGTGGGACAGCTGGGGCCAACGTCCTGACTTTC. This codes for CASSGTAGANVLTF.